The 13 T cell receptor beta chains below come from one sample, sequenced in a study of T-cell reconstitution after alpha-beta-depleted transplantation in children. Preparation of the TCRbeta library used unique molecular identifiers. A single record per CDR3 protein comes from TCRdb applying MiXCR to the PCR reads. The sample records 200,000 to 250,000 distinct CDR3 sequences, 11% being singletons. This specimen was PBMCs, taken before TCRalphabeta/CD19-depleted stem cell transplant. All receptors derive from a child under two years old with acute myeloid leukemia, due to receive a stem cell transplant.

Comment on this clonotype: A much larger clone lies a single base off, so this may be a read error. The chain carries TRBV14 and TRBJ2-7, with 7 bases fitting TRBD2. The CDR3 length is 16 residues. Germline-derived CDR1 and CDR2 are SGHDN and FVKESK. CDR3 nucleotide sequence: TGTGCCAGCAGCCATCGGCTGTTGGGGGGGAAGGGCGAGCAGCACTTC. Its translation: CASSHRLLGGKGEQHF.

This clonotype occurred many times. The chain couples TRBV28 to TRBJ1-1; D might be TRBD1 (5 bases). CDR1 is MDHEN, CDR2 SYDVKM, per germline. Between the trimmed V and J ends, which lost 4 bases and 8 bases, there was a span of 14 bases. The CDR3 loop spans 13 amino acids. Here the CDR3 DNA reads TGTGCCAGCAGTTCCCCAAAGGGGCTCGAAGCTTTCTTT. It codes for CASSSPKGLEAFF.

This clonotype has a handful of counts. The chain employs TRBV4-3 and TRBJ1-3, with D possibly matching TRBD1 (5 bases). CDR3 length: 14 amino acids. The V gene's germline CDR1 is LGHNA and CDR2 YSLEER. The V end was cut by 4 bases, the J end by 8 bases, with 15 bases between. DNA of the CDR3: TGCGCCAGCAGCCCCTCGCAGCGGGGGGACACCATATATTTT. It specifies CASSPSQRGDTIYF.

This clonotype showed up just a few times. This rearrangement joins TRBV20-1 to TRBJ2-1; TRBD2 aligns across 9 bases. Unmatched junction bases numbered 5, after V lost 3 bases and J lost 5 bases. Germline CDR1 is DFQATT and CDR2 is SNEGSKA (reference sequence). The CDR3 has 14 residues. The CDR3 sequence: CSASTSGPHNEQFF. CDR3 nucleotide sequence: TGCAGTGCTAGCACTAGCGGGCCACACAATGAGCAGTTCTTC.

This clonotype was counted at least ten times. The chain couples TRBV5-1 to TRBJ2-7; 7 positions agree with TRBD2. This CDR3 comprises 13 residues. Germline assignment: CDR1 SGHRS and CDR2 YFSETQ. The V segment lost 3 bases and the J segment 4 bases; nucleotides outside the gene matches: 4. This chain's CDR3 is CASSWRGGYEQYF. As DNA, the CDR3 is TGCGCCAGCAGCTGGAGGGGAGGGTACGAGCAGTACTTC. The complete variable domain, with remaining parts taken from reference TRBV5-1 and TRBJ2-7, reads KAGVTQTPRYLIKTRGQQVTLSCSPISGHRSVSWYQQTPGQGLQFLFEYFSETQRNKGNFPGRFSGRQFSNSRSEMNVSTLELGDSALYLCASSWRGGYEQYFGPGTRLTVT.

There are many counts of this clonotype. The J gene is TRBJ2-1, the V gene TRBV25-1, with a possible D match to TRBD1 (6 bases). CDR3 length equals 15 residues. The V gene lost 5 bases and the J gene lost 2 bases, with 13 bases spanning the gap. Germline lookup yields CDR1 MGHDK and CDR2 SYGVNS. The CDR3 spells CASSKRGHPYNEQFF. CDR3 nucleotides: TGTGCCAGCAGTAAAAGGGGACATCCCTACAATGAGCAGTTCTTC.

The J gene is TRBJ2-3, the V gene TRBV4-1, with D hard to call. The germline V gene encodes CDR1 MGHRA and CDR2 YSYEKL. The CDR3 runs 15 residues. The V end was cut by 3 bases, the J end by 3 bases, with 13 bases between. CDR3 region: CASSHSADGTDTQYF. CDR3 nucleotides: TGCGCCAGCAGCCACTCAGCAGACGGAACAGATACGCAGTATTTT.

The genes are TRBV28 and TRBJ2-1; TRBD2 matches at 8 bases. The V and J ends lost 5 bases and 2 bases, in that order; junction bases with no gene match: 5. Germline CDR1 is MDHEN and CDR2 is SYDVKM. The CDR3 has 15 residues. CDR3 sequence reads: CASSPPGGPYNEQFF. CDR3 nucleotides: TGTGCCAGCAGTCCTCCGGGGGGGCCCTACAATGAGCAGTTCTTC.

In its sample, this clonotype was seen many times. This chain uses TRBV7-2 with TRBJ2-7, with a possible D match to TRBD1 (6 bases). This CDR3 region has 14 residues. Trimming shortened V by 5 bases and J by 2 bases, and 13 bases separated the two germline ends. Germline lookup yields CDR1 SGHTA and CDR2 FQGNSA. As DNA, the CDR3 is TGTGCCAGCAGCGCCGGGGACATCCCCTACGAGCAGTACTTC. Residues: CASSAGDIPYEQYF.

This clonotype was found many times. V usage is TRBV5-1 and J usage is TRBJ2-1; D is possibly TRBD1 or TRBD2 (5 bases each). The germline V and J ends were trimmed by 0 bases and 0 bases, with 7 bases remaining between them. This CDR3 is 15 amino acids long. Germline V gene data show CDR1 as SGHRS and CDR2 as YFSETQ. The CDR3 region has the DNA TGCGCCAGCAGCTTGGAGGGGAGCTCCTACAATGAGCAGTTCTTC. It encodes CASSLEGSSYNEQFF.

This clonotype came up many times. The V call is TRBV14, the J call TRBJ2-7; no firm D call. This CDR3 has 13 residues. The germline V and J ends were trimmed by 0 bases and 3 bases, with 6 bases remaining between them. Germline V gene data show CDR1 as SGHDN and CDR2 as FVKESK. The CDR3 bases are TGTGCCAGCAGCCAAGAAACGGTCTACGAGCAGTACTTC. Residues: CASSQETVYEQYF.

This clonotype was seen ten or more times. The chain is built from TRBV5-5 and TRBJ2-5; D gene uncertain. CDR3 size: 12 residues. Deletions cut 5 bases from V and 4 bases from J, with 9 bases between. In germline, CDR1 is SGHKS, CDR2 YYEKEE (reference sequence). In DNA form, the CDR3 reads TGTGCCAGCAGTTCGGACCGAGAGACCCAGTACTTC. It specifies CASSSDRETQYF. The entire variable domain, with the rest obtained from reference TRBV5-5 and TRBJ2-5, is as follows: DAGVTQSPTHLIKTRGQQVTLRCSPISGHKSVSWYQQVLGQGPQFIFQYYEKEERGRGNFPDRFSARQFPNYSSELNVNALLLGDSALYLCASSSDRETQYFGPGTRLLVL.

This clonotype was observed many times. The rearrangement links TRBV9 to TRBJ2-2; D perhaps matches TRBD1 (5 bases). This CDR3 contains 16 residues. Germline CDR1 is SGDLS and CDR2 is YYNGEE. Trimming removed 2 bases from V and 0 bases from J, with 11 bases in between. The CDR3 DNA sequence: TGTGCCAGCAGCGTGGGCCGCAGGGCGAACACCGGGGAGCTGTTTTTT. Translating it yields CASSVGRRANTGELFF. Complete variable domain (other parts from reference TRBV9 and TRBJ2-2): DSGVTQTPKHLITATGQRVTLRCSPRSGDLSVYWYQQSLDQGLQFLIQYYNGEERAKGNILERFSAQQFPDLHSELNLSSLELGDSALYFCASSVGRRANTGELFFGEGSRLTVL.